The 2 T cell receptor beta chains below all came from one sample that was sequenced in a study of Graves' ophthalmopathy and Graves' hyperthyroidism. As the template, RNA transcripts were used to amplify TCR beta CDR3 regions. Second-round multiplex PCR came after a first-round RT-PCR that employed HTBI primers. TCRdb reprocessed the multiplex PCR reads via MiXCR and lists one record per CDR3 protein. Among over 500,000 distinct CDR3 sequences listed, 22% were seen once. Sequencing was done on a sample of peripheral blood. These receptors all stem from a woman under 30 with stable Graves' hyperthyroidism. Some clones in this sample may be carry-over from other donors' samples.

Details on this clonotype: Being one base from a much bigger clone, this may be a read error. This chain joins TRBV29-1 and TRBJ1-1; D may be TRBD1 (5 bases). The ends were cut back, 6 bases at V and 1 base at J, with 9 bases in the middle. The germline V gene has CDR1 SQVTM and CDR2 ANQGSEA. The CDR3 covers 12 residues. The CDR3: CSVWDGNTEAFF. Written as DNA, the CDR3 is TGCAGCGTCTGGGACGGGAACACTGAAGCTTTCTTT. The full variable domain, in which reference TRBV29-1 and TRBJ1-1 provide the parts outside the CDR3, is SAVISQKPSRDICQRGTSLTIQCQVDSQVTMMFWYRQQPGQSLTLIATANQGSEATYESGFVIDKFPISRPNLTFSTLTVSNMSPEDSSIYLCSVWDGNTEAFFGQGTRLTVV.

The chain combines TRBV9 with TRBJ2-2; 7 bases agree with TRBD1. The CDR3 totals 15 residues. Per germline, CDR1 SGDLS and CDR2 YYNGEE. The trim removed 2 bases at V and 0 bases at J, leaving 1 base unmatched. The CDR3 DNA reads TGTGCCAGCAGCGTCCAGGGGGCGAACACCGGGGAGCTGTTTTTT. Translating it yields CASSVQGANTGELFF.